A selection of T cell receptor beta chains follows, all from one sample in a study of T-cell memory formation after mild COVID-19. In TCRdb, the 5' RACE reads were re-called with MiXCR into one record per CDR3 protein. Among 150,000 to 200,000 distinct CDR3 sequences listed, 31% were seen once. Sequencing was performed on PBMCs or a T cell subset sorted from them (not recorded which). These receptors came from an adult woman who had mild COVID-19 (a few samples of this study predate the infection). Cell type and time point are not known. Each CDR3 is given with its conserved first and last residue. The order of the fields is clone size, D gene, J gene, V gene, CDR3 DNA, CDR3 protein. A D gene is named only where the DNA matches it firmly. Size is omitted from some rows. Given values are once, few, many or a class for expanded clones.

size: -; D: -; J: TRBJ1-1; V: TRBV5-8; DNA: TGTGCCAGCAGCTGGAGTTCAGTGAACACTGAAGCTTTCTTT; CDR3: CASSWSSVNTEAFF
size: -; D: -; J: TRBJ2-6; V: TRBV7-9; DNA: TGTGCCAGCAGCTGGGACGGGGGCAGGTCAGCCTCTGGGGCCAACGTCCTGACTTTC; CDR3: CASSWDGGRSASGANVLTF
size: -; D: -; J: TRBJ1-1; V: TRBV9; DNA: TGTGCCAGCAGCGTAGGTGGTAGTAACACTGAAGCTTTCTTT; CDR3: CASSVGGSNTEAFF
size: -; D: TRBD1; J: TRBJ1-1; V: TRBV20-1; DNA: TGCAGTCCACACCAAAACAGGGGAAACACTGAAGCTTTCTTT; CDR3: CSPHQNRGNTEAFF
size: -; D: TRBD1; J: TRBJ1-1; V: TRBV4-1; DNA: TGCGCCAGCAGCCAAGGACAGGGGTTGAACACTGAAGCTTTCTTT; CDR3: CASSQGQGLNTEAFF
size: -; D: -; J: TRBJ2-3; V: TRBV29-1; DNA: TGCAGCGTTGAAGCTGGGGCGGGATACACAGATACGCAGTATTTT; CDR3: CSVEAGAGYTDTQYF
size: -; D: -; J: TRBJ2-6; V: TRBV5-1; DNA: TGCGCCAGCAGCTTCGACAGAGTCTCTGGGGCCAACGTCCTGACTTTC; CDR3: CASSFDRVSGANVLTF
size: -; D: TRBD2; J: TRBJ2-1; V: TRBV7-2; DNA: TGTGCCAGCAGCCGAACTAGCGGTGGGTACAATGAGCAGTTCTTC; CDR3: CASSRTSGGYNEQFF
size: -; D: TRBD1; J: TRBJ2-7; V: TRBV12-3/TRBV12-4; DNA: TGTGCCAGCAGTATGGGACAGGGCCAGTCCGCGCAGTACTTC; CDR3: CASSMGQGQSAQYF
size: few; D: -; J: TRBJ2-5; V: TRBV7-2; DNA: TGTGCCAGCAGCCCCCGGAGGGGGTTACAAGAGACCCAGTACTTC; CDR3: CASSPRRGLQETQYF
size: few; D: -; J: TRBJ2-5; V: TRBV5-1; DNA: TGCGCCAGCAGCTCACCATTAGGAGAGACCCAGTACTTC; CDR3: CASSSPLGETQYF
size: many; D: -; J: TRBJ1-3; V: TRBV7-9; DNA: TGTGCAGGAGGGCTTAGCTCTGGAAACACCATATATTTT; CDR3: CAGGLSSGNTIYF
size: -; D: TRBD1; J: TRBJ1-3; V: TRBV5-1; DNA: TGCGCCAGCAGCGCGAGCGGGACAGGGGCAAACACCATATATTTT; CDR3: CASSASGTGANTIYF
size: few; D: TRBD1; J: TRBJ2-2; V: TRBV27; DNA: TGTGCCAGCAGCCAGGACAGGTCGAACACCGGGGAGCTGTTTTTT; CDR3: CASSQDRSNTGELFF
size: -; D: -; J: TRBJ2-1; V: TRBV10-3; DNA: TGTGCCATCGCCGAAGGGGTAGAGTCCTACAATGAGCAGTTCTTC; CDR3: CAIAEGVESYNEQFF
size: -; D: TRBD2; J: TRBJ2-2; V: TRBV6-5; DNA: TGTGCCAGCAGCCCGGGACTAGCGGGGTGGGGGGAGCTGTTTTTT; CDR3: CASSPGLAGWGELFF
size: -; D: -; J: TRBJ2-7; V: TRBV5-5; DNA: TGTGCCAGCAGCTTTGCGATGGGGGGCTCCTACGAGCAGTACTTC; CDR3: CASSFAMGGSYEQYF
size: few; D: -; J: TRBJ1-1; V: TRBV19; DNA: TGTGCCAGTATCCGGACGAAAGGGAGGATAAAAGCTTTCTTT; CDR3: CASIRTKGRIKAFF
size: -; D: -; J: TRBJ2-2; V: TRBV12-3/TRBV12-4; DNA: TGTGCCAGCAGTTTAGCCAGGGGTCTTTCGAACACCGGGGAGCTGTTTTTT; CDR3: CASSLARGLSNTGELFF
size: -; D: TRBD1; J: TRBJ1-1; V: TRBV12-3/TRBV12-4; DNA: TGTGCCAGCAGGGCGACAGGGGCCCCTGTGGCTTTCTTT; CDR3: CASRATGAPVAFF
size: few; D: -; J: TRBJ1-1; V: TRBV20-1; DNA: TGCAGTGCTAGTTTGGCCACTGAAGCTTTCTTT; CDR3: CSASLATEAFF
size: -; D: TRBD2; J: TRBJ2-3; V: TRBV3-1; DNA: TGTGCCAGCAGCCAAGGGCTAGCGGGGACCACAGATACGCAGTATTTT; CDR3: CASSQGLAGTTDTQYF
size: -; D: TRBD2; J: TRBJ2-7; V: TRBV24-1; DNA: TGTGCCACGGATTGGATGGAGGTTAGCGGGACTAGCTCCTACGAGCAGTACTTC; CDR3: CATDWMEVSGTSSYEQYF
size: few; D: TRBD2; J: TRBJ2-3; V: TRBV7-3; DNA: TGTGCCAGCAGCTTCGGACTAGCGGGAGTTTTGGCAGATACGCAGTATTTT; CDR3: CASSFGLAGVLADTQYF